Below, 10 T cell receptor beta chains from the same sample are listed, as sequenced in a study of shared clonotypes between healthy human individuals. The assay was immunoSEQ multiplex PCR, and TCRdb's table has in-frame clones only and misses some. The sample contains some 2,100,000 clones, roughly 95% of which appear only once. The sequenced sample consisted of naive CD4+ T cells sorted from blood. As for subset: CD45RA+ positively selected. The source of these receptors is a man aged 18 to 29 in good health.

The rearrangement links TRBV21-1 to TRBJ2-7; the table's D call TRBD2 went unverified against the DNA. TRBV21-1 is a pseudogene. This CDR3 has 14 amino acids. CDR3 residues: CASSNAGYPYEQYF. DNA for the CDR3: TGTGCCAGCAGCAACGCGGGTTACCCCTACGAGCAGTACTTC.

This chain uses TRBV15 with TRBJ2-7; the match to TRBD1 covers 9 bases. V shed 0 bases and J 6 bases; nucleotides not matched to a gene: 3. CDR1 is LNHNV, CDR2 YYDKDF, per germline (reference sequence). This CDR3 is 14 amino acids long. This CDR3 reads CATSRDLDRGEQYF. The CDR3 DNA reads TGTGCCACCAGCAGAGACCTGGACAGGGGCGAGCAGTACTTC.

CDR3 DNA sequence: TGTGCCAGCAGCAACCAAAAAGGACTAGCGGGAGGAATCCACGAGCAGTACTTC. Protein: CASSNQKGLAGGIHEQYF. This chain uses TRBV21-1 with TRBJ2-7; the D segment call TRBD2 is taken from the table without a DNA check. TRBV21-1 is a pseudogene. The CDR3 extends over 18 amino acids.

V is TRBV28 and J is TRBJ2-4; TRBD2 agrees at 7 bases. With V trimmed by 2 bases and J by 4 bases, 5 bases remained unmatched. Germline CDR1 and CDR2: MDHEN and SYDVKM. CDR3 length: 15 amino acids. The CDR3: CASSLGGSVKNIQYF. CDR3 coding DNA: TGTGCCAGCAGTTTAGGCGGGAGTGTTAAAAACATTCAGTACTTC.

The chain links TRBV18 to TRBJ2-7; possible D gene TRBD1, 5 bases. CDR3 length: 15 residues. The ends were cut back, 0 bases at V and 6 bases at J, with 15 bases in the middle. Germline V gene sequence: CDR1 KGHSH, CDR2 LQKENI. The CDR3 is CASSPPAGLNPEQYF. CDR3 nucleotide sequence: TGTGCCAGCTCACCACCTGCAGGGCTGAACCCCGAGCAGTACTTC.

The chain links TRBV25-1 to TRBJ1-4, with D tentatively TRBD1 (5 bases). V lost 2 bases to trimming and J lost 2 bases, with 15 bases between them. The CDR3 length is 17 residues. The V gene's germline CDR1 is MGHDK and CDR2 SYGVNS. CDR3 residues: CASSEGASLRTNEKLFF. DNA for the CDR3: TGTGCCAGCAGTGAAGGGGCTTCACTGCGCACTAATGAAAAACTGTTTTTT.

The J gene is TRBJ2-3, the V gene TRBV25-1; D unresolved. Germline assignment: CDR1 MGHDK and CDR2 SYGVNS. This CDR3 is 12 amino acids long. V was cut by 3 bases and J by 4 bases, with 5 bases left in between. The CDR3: CASSDYPDTQYF. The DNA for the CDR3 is TGTGCCAGCAGTGATTATCCAGATACGCAGTATTTT. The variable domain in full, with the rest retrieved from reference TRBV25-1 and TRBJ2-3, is EADIYQTPRYLVIGTGKKITLECSQTMGHDKMYWYQQDPGMELHLIHYSYGVNSTEKGDLSSESTVSRIRTEHFPLTLESARPSHTSQYLCASSDYPDTQYFGPGTRLTVL.

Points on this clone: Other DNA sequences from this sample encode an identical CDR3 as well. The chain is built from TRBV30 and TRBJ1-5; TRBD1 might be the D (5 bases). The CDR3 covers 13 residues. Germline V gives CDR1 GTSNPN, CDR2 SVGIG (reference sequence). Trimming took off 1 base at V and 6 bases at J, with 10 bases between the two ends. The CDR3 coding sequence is TGTGCCTGGAGTGGTCAGGGATCTCAGCCCCAGCATTTT. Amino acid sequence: CAWSGQGSQPQHF.

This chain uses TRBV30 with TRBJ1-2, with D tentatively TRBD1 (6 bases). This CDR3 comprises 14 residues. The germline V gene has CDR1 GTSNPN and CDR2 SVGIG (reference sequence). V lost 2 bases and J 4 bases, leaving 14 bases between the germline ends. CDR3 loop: CAWSTGKVGYGYTF. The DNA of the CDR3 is TGTGCCTGGAGTACAGGGAAGGTGGGCTATGGCTACACCTTC.

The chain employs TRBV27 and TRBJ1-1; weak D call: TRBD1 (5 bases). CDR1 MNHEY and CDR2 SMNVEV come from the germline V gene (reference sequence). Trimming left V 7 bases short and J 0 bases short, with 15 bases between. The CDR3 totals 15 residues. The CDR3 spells CASMAWGSMNTEAFF. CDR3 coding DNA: TGTGCCAGCATGGCATGGGGCAGTATGAACACTGAAGCTTTCTTT.